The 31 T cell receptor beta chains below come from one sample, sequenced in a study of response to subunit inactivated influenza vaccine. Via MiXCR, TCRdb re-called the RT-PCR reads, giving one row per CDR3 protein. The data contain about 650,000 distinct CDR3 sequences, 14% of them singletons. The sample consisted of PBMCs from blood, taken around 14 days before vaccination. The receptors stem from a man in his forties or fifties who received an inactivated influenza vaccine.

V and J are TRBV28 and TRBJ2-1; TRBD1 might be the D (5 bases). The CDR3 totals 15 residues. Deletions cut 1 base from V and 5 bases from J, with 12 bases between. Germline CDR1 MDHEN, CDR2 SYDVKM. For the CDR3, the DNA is TGTGCCAGCAGTTTATATGAAGGGGTGGACAATGAGCAGTTCTTC. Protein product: CASSLYEGVDNEQFF. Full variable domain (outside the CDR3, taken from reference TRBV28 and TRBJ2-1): DVKVTQSSRYLVKRTGEKVFLECVQDMDHENMFWYRQDPGLGLRLIYFSYDVKMKEKGDIPEGYSVSREKKERFSLILESASTNQTSMYLCASSLYEGVDNEQFFGPGTRLTVL.

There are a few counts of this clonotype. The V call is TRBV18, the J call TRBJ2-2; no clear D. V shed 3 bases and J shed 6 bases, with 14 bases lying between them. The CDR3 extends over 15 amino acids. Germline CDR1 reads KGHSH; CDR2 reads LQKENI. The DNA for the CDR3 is TGTGCCAGCTCACCCGACTTAGGGCCCGCCGGGGAGCTGTTTTTT. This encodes CASSPDLGPAGELFF.

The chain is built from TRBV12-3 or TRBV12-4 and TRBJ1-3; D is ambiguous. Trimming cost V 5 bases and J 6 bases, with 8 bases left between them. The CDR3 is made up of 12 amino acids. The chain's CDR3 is CASSQTLNTIYF. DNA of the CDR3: TGTGCCAGCAGTCAGACATTAAACACCATATATTTT.

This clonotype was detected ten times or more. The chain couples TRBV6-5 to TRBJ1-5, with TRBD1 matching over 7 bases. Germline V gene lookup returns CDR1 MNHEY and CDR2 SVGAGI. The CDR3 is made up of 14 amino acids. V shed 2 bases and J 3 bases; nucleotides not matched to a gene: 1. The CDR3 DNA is TGTGCCAGCAGTTACAGGGGGCCCAATCAGCCCCAGCATTTT. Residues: CASSYRGPNQPQHF.

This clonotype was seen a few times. This CDR3 is CASSLAAGAKNIQYF. The CDR3 DNA follows: TGTGCCAGCAGCTTAGCCGCCGGAGCCAAAAACATTCAGTACTTC. The chain links TRBV11-2 to TRBJ2-4; D not certain. This CDR3 is built from 15 residues. Germline CDR1 SGHAT, CDR2 FQNNGV. Trimming removed 1 base from V and 0 bases from J, with 7 bases in between.

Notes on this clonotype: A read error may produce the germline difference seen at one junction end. Written as DNA, the CDR3 is TGCAGCGTTGGGGTTTATGGGGATATGCAGTATTTT. Translated, it gives CSVGVYGDMQYF. V is TRBV29-1 and J is TRBJ2-3; D is unclear. CDR3 length equals 12 residues. CDR1 SQVTM and CDR2 ANQGSEA come from the germline V gene.

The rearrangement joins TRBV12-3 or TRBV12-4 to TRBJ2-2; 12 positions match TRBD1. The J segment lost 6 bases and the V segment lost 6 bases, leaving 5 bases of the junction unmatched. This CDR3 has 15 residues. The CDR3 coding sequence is TGTGCCAGCAGAACCGGGACAGGGGGCCCCGGGGAGCTGTTTTTT. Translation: CASRTGTGGPGELFF.

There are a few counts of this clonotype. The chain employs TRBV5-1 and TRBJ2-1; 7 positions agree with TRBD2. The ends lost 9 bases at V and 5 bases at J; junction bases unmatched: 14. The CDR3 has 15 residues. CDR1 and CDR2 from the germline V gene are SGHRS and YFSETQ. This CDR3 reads CANPGGLPSNNEQFF. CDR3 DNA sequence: TGCGCCAACCCGGGAGGCCTACCTTCCAACAATGAGCAGTTCTTC.

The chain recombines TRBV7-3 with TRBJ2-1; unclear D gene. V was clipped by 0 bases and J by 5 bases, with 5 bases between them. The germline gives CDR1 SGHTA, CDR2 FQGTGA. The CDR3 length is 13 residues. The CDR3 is CASSLTPNNEQFF. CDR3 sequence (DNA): TGTGCCAGCAGCTTAACACCCAACAATGAGCAGTTCTTC.

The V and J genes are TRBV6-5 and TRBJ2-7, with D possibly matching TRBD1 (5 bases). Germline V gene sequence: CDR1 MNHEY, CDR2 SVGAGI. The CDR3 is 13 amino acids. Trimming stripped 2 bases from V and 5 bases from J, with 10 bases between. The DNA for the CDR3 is TGTGCCAGCAGTTACAGGCAGGGCCACGAGCAGTACTTC. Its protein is CASSYRQGHEQYF.

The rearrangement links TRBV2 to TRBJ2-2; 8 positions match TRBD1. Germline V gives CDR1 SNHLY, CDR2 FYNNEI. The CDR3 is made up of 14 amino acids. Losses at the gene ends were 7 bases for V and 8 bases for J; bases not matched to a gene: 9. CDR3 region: CASKGQAPGGELFF. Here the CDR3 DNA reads TGTGCCAGCAAGGGACAGGCGCCGGGAGGGGAGCTGTTTTTT.

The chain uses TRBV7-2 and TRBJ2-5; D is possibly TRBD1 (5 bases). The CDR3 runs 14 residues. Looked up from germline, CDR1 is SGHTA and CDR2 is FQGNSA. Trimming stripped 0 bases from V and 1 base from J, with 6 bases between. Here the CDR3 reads CASSLARGQETQYF. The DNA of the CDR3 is TGTGCCAGCAGCTTAGCTAGGGGCCAAGAGACCCAGTACTTC.

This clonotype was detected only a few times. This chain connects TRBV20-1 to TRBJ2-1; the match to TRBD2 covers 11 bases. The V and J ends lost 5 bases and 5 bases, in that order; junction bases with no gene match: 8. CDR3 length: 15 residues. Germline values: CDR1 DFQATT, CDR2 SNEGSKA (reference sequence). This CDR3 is CSAEPGLADHNEQFF. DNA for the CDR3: TGCAGTGCTGAACCGGGACTAGCGGACCACAATGAGCAGTTCTTC.

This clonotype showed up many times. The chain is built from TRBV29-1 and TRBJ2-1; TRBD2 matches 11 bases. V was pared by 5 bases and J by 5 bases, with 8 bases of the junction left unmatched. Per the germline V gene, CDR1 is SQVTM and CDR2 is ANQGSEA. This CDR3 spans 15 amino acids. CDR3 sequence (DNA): TGCAGCGTTCGTTGGGGGACTAGCGGCAACAATGAGCAGTTCTTC. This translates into CSVRWGTSGNNEQFF.

The DNA of the CDR3 is TGCAGTGCTAGGGCCCCGGGGTCAACTAATGAAAAACTGTTTTTT. It is translated as CSARAPGSTNEKLFF. J is TRBJ1-4 and V is TRBV20-1; D is ambiguous. The CDR3 runs 15 residues. Germline V gives CDR1 DFQATT, CDR2 SNEGSKA (reference sequence). V lost 3 bases and J 0 bases, leaving 11 bases between the germline ends.

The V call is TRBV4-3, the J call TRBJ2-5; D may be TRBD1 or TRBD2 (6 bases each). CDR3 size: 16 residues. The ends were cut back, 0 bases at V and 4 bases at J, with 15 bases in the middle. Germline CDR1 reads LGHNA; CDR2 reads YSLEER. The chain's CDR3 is CASSQEWGAAGETQYF. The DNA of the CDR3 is TGCGCCAGCAGCCAAGAATGGGGGGCTGCGGGAGAGACCCAGTACTTC.

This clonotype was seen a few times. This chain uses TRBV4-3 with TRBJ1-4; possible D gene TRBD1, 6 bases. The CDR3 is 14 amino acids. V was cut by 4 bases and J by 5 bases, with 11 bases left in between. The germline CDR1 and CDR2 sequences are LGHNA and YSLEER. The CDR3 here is CASSLFRGNEKLFF. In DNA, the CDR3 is TGCGCCAGCAGCCTTTTCAGGGGAAATGAAAAACTGTTTTTT.

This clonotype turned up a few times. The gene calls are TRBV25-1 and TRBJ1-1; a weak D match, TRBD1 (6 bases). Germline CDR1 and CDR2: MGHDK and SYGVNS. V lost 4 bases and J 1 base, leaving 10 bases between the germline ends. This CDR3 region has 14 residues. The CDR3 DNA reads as TGTGCCAGCAGTGGATGGGGACAGAACACTGAAGCTTTCTTT. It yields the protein CASSGWGQNTEAFF.

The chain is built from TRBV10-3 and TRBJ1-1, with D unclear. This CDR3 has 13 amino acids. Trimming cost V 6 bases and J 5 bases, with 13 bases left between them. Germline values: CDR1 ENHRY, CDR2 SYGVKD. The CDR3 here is CAIRDSGMTEAFF. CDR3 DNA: TGTGCCATCAGGGACTCGGGGATGACTGAAGCTTTCTTT.

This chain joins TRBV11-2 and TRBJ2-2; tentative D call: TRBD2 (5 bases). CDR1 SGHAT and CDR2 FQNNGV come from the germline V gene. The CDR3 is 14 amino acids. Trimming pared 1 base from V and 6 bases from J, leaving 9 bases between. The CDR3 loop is CASSLGGYAGELFF. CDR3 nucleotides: TGTGCCAGCAGCTTAGGAGGGTACGCCGGGGAGCTGTTTTTT.

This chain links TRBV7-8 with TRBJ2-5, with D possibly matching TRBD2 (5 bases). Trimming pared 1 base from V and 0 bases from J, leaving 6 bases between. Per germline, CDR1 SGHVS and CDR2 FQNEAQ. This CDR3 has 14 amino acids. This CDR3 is CASSLEADQETQYF. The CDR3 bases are TGTGCCAGCAGCTTAGAAGCGGACCAAGAGACCCAGTACTTC.

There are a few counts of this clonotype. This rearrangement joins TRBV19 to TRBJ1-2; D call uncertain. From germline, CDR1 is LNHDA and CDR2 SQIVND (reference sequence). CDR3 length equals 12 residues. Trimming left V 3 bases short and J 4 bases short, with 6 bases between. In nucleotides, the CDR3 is TGTGCCAGTAGTATCCCGTTCTATGGCTACACCTTC. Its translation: CASSIPFYGYTF.

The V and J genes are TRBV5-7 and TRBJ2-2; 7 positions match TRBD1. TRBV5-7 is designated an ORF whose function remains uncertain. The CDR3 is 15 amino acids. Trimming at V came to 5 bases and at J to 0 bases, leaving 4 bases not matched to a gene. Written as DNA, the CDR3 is TGTGCCAGCAGTCCGGACAGGACGAACACCGGGGAGCTGTTTTTT. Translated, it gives CASSPDRTNTGELFF.

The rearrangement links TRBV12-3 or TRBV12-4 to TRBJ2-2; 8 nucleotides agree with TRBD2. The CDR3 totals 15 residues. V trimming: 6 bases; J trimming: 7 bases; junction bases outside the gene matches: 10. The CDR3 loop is CASSARGGLGGELFF. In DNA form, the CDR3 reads TGTGCCAGCAGCGCCCGGGGGGGTTTGGGCGGGGAGCTGTTTTTT.

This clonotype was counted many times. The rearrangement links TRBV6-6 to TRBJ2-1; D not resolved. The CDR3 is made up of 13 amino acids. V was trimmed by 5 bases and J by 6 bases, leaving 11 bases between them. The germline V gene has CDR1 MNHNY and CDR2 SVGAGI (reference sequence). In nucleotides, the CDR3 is TGTGCCAGCAGTCTGGGTGCCCTCAATGAGCAGTTCTTC. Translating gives CASSLGALNEQFF.

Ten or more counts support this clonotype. The chain's CDR3 is CASSARGRAAYNSPLHF. The DNA for the CDR3 is TGTGCCAGCAGTGCCCGGGGCAGGGCCGCCTATAATTCACCCCTCCACTTT. V usage is TRBV25-1 and J usage is TRBJ1-6; D may be TRBD1 (5 bases). Germline CDR1 MGHDK, CDR2 SYGVNS. This CDR3 has 17 amino acids. V was trimmed by 4 bases and J by 2 bases, leaving 15 bases between them.

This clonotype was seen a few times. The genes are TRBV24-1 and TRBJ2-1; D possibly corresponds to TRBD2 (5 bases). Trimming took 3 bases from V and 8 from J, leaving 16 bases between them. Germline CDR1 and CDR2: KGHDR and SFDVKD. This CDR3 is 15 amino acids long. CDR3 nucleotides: TGTGCCACCAGTGATCGGAGGACGGTACACGATGAGCAGTTCTTC. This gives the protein CATSDRRTVHDEQFF.

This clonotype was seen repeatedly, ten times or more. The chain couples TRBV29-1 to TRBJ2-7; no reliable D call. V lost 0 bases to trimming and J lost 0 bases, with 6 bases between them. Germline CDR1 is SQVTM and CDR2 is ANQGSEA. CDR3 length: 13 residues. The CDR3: CSVEDPHSYEQYF. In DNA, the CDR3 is TGCAGCGTTGAAGATCCCCACTCCTACGAGCAGTACTTC.

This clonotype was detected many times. The CDR3 loop is CASTTGGSTDTQYF. Written as DNA, the CDR3 is TGTGCCAGCACCACCGGGGGATCCACAGATACGCAGTATTTT. The chain combines TRBV7-2 with TRBJ2-3, with a possible D match to TRBD2 (6 bases). Per the germline V gene, CDR1 is SGHTA and CDR2 is FQGNSA. The CDR3 extends over 14 amino acids. The V gene lost 7 bases and the J gene lost 2 bases, with 13 bases spanning the gap.

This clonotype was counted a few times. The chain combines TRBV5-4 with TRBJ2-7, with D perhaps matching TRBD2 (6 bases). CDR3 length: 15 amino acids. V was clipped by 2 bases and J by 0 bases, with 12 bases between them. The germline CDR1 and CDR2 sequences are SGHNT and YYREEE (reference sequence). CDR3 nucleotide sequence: TGTGCCAGCAGCTTCTTCGCGGGGAGCTCCTACGAGCAGTACTTC. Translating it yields CASSFFAGSSYEQYF.

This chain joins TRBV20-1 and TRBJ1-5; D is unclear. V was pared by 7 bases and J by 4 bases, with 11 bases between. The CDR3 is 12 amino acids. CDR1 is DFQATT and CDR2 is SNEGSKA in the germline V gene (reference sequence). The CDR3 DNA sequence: TGCAGTGTCGGGAGGAAAAATCAGCCCCAGCATTTT. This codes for CSVGRKNQPQHF.